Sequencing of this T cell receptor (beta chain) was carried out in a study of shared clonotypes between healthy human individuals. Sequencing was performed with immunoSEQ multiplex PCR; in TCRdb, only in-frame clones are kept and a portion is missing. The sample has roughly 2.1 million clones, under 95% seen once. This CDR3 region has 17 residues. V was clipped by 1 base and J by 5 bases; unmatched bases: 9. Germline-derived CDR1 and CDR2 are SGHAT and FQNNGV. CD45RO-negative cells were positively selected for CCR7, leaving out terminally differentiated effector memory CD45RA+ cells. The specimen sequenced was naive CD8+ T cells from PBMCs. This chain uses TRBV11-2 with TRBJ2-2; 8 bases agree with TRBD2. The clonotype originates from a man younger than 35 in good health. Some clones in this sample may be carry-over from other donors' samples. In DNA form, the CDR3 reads TGTGCCAGCAGCTTAGGAATTATCGGGAGGGGGACCGGGGAGCTGTTTTTT. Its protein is CASSLGIIGRGTGELFF.